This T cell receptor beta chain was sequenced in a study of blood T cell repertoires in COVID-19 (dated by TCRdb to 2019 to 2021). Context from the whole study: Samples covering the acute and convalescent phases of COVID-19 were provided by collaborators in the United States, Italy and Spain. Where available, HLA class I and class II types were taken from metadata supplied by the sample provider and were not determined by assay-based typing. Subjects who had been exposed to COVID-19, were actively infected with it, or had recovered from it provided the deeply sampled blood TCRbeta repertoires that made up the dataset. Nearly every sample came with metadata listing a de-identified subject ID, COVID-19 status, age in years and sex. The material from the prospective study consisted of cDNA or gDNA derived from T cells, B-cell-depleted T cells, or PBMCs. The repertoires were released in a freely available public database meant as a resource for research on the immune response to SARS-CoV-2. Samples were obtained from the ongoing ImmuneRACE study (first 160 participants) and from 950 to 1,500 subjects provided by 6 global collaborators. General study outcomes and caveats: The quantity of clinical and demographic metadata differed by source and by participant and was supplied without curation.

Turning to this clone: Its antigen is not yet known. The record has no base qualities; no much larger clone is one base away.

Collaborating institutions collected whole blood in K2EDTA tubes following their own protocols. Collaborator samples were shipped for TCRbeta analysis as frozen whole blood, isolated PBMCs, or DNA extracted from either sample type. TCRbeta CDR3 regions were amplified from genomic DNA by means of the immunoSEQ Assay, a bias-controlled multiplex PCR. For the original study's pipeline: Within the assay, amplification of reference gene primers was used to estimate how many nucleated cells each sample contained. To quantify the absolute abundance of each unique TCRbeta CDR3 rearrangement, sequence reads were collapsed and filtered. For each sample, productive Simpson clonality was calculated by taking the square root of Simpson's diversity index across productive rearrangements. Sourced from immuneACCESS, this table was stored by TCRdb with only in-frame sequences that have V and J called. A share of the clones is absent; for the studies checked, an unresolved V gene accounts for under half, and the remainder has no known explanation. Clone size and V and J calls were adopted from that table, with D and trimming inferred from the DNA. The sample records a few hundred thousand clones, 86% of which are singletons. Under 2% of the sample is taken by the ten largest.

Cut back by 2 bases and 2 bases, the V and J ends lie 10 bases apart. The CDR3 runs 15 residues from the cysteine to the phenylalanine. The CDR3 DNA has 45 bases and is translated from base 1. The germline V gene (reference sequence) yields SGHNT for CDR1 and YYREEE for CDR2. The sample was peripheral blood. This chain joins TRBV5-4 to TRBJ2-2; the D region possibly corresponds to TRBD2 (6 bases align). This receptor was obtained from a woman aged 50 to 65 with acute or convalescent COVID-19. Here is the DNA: TGTGCCAGCAGCTTCCCGCGGGGAAACACCGGGGAGCTGTTTTTT. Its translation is CASSFPRGNTGELFF.